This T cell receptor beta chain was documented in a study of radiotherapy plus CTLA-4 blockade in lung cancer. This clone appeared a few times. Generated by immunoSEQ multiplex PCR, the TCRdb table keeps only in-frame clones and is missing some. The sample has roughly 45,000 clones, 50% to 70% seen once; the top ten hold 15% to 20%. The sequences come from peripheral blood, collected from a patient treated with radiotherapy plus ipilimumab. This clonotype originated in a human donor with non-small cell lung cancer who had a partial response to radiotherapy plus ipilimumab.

The CDR3 region has the DNA TGCGCCAGCAGCCAGAGGGACAGTAATGAAAAACTGTTTTTT. Its protein is CASSQRDSNEKLFF. The V and J genes are TRBV4-3 and TRBJ1-4; 7 bases match TRBD1. The CDR3 runs to 14 residues. Trimming took 3 bases from V and 4 from J; bases not matched to a gene: 2. Looked up from germline, CDR1 is LGHNA and CDR2 is YSLEER.